Given below is one T cell receptor beta chain in context. The data originate from a study of blood T cell repertoires in COVID-19. Libraries were prepared by immunoSEQ multiplex PCR; TCRdb keeps only in-frame clonotypes and omits some of them. The data hold roughly 80,000 clones, with around 80% observed a single time. CDR1 and CDR2 (germline): LGHDT, YNNKEL (reference sequence). V was pared by 7 bases and J by 0 bases, with 7 bases between. The CDR3 totals 14 residues. The chain couples TRBV3-1 (or the pseudogene TRBV3-2) to TRBJ1-6; D remains unclear. This receptor was taken from a man aged 45-65 years with acute or convalescent COVID-19. The sequencing input was peripheral blood. CDR3 sequence: CASTTSSYNSPLHF. CDR3 nucleotide sequence: TGTGCCAGCACAACGAGCTCCTATAATTCACCCCTCCACTTT.